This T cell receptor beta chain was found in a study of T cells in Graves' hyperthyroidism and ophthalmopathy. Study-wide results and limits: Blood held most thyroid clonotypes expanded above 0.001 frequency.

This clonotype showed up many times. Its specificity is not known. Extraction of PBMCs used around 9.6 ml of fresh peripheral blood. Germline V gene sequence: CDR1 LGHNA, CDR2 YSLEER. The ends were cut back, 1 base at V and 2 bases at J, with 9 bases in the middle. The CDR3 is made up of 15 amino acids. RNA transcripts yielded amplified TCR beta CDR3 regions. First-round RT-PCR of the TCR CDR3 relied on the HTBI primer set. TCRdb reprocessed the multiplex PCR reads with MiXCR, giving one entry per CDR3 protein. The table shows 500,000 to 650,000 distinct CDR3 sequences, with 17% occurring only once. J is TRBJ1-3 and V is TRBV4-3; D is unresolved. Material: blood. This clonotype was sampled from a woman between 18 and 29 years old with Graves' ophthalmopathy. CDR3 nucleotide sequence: TGCGCCAGCAGCCAAGTCAATCGAGCTGGAAACACCATATATTTT. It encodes CASSQVNRAGNTIYF.